This T cell receptor (beta chain) was recovered during a study of blood T cell repertoires in COVID-19. Turning to the study itself: There were acute and convalescent COVID-19 samples, and they came from the United States, Italy and Spain.

Sequencing was performed with immunoSEQ multiplex PCR; in TCRdb, only in-frame clones are kept and a portion is missing. The sample holds about 190,000 clones; roughly 88% are singletons and the top ten take roughly 5.6%. Sequences were obtained from peripheral blood. This TCR was recovered from a woman in her thirties or forties who had recovered from COVID-19.

The CDR3 region is CASSSGQTNQPQHF. In nucleotides, the CDR3 is TGTGCCAGCAGCTCAGGACAGACTAATCAGCCCCAGCATTTT. The chain uses TRBV5-5 and TRBJ1-5; D may be TRBD1 (6 bases). Trimming cost V 3 bases and J 4 bases, with 11 bases left between them. Germline CDR1 and CDR2: SGHKS and YYEKEE (reference sequence). The CDR3 consists of 14 residues.